A single sample gave rise to the 8 T cell receptor beta chains below, sequenced in a study of cytomegalovirus exposure and HLA in healthy donors. PCR was performed using 60 Vbeta and 13 Jbeta primers. Only in-frame clones appear in the TCRdb table, and some are missing; sequencing was by immunoSEQ multiplex PCR. The sample contains around 160,000 clones, roughly 80% of which appear only once. The sequencing input was PBMCs. The receptors were gathered from a man in his forties or fifties in good health and CMV-seropositive.

This clone was detected a few times. V usage is TRBV2 and J usage is TRBJ2-3; D not certain. CDR3 length: 14 amino acids. CDR1 is SNHLY, CDR2 FYNNEI, per germline. V lost 8 bases and J lost 0, with 12 bases in between. Here the CDR3 reads CASLEQPSTDTQYF. Written as DNA, the CDR3 is TGTGCCAGCCTTGAACAGCCGAGCACAGATACGCAGTATTTT.

This chain connects TRBV5-6 to TRBJ2-2, with TRBD2 as a possible D gene (5 bases). Germline V lookup: CDR1 SGHDT, CDR2 YYEEEE. This CDR3 region has 14 residues. Trimming removed 5 bases at V and 0 bases at J, with 8 bases between. The CDR3 loop reads CASRRVSNTGELFF. CDR3 sequence (DNA): TGTGCCAGCAGGCGGGTCTCGAACACCGGGGAGCTGTTTTTT.

The chain employs TRBV21-1 and TRBJ2-7; TRBD2 is the table's D call and was not checked against the DNA. TRBV21-1 has pseudogene status. The CDR3 spans 14 residues. In nucleotides, the CDR3 is TGTGCCAGCAGCAAAGGGGGGGGACCCTACGAGCAGTACTTC. This codes for CASSKGGGPYEQYF.

CDR3 sequence reads: CASRVSSGSDTQYF. Here the CDR3 DNA reads TGTGCCAGCAGAGTGAGTAGCGGGAGTGATACGCAGTATTTT. The chain recombines TRBV11-2 with TRBJ2-3; 9 bases are shared with TRBD2. Unmatched junction bases numbered 7, after V lost 6 bases and J lost 6 bases. Germline assignment: CDR1 SGHAT and CDR2 FQNNGV. The CDR3 sequence is 14 residues long.

This chain joins TRBV10-3 and TRBJ2-3; TRBD2 matches 7 bases. The CDR3 is 16 amino acids. The germline CDR1 and CDR2 sequences are ENHRY and SYGVKD. V shed 3 bases and J 2 bases; nucleotides not matched to a gene: 8. The CDR3 sequence: CAISEREGGPTDTQYF. The CDR3 DNA follows: TGTGCCATCAGTGAAAGGGAGGGAGGACCCACAGATACGCAGTATTTT.

The V call is TRBV6-6, the J call TRBJ1-2, with a tentative D call TRBD1 (5 bases). The germline V gene has CDR1 MNHNY and CDR2 SVGAGI (reference sequence). The germline V and J ends were trimmed by 6 bases and 2 bases, with 10 bases remaining between them. The CDR3 has 13 amino acids. The CDR3 spells CASRLDTNYGYTF. The DNA for the CDR3 is TGTGCCAGCAGACTGGACACAAACTATGGCTACACCTTC.

CDR3 bases: TGCGCCAGCAGCTTGGGGGGGCCTGAAGCTTTCTTT. Translating it yields CASSLGGPEAFF. The J gene is TRBJ1-1, the V gene TRBV5-1, with a possible D match to TRBD1 (6 bases). Germline V gene lookup returns CDR1 SGHRS and CDR2 YFSETQ. V lost 0 bases and J 6 bases, leaving 6 bases between the germline ends. This CDR3 region has 12 residues.

The chain joins TRBV5-1 to TRBJ2-5, with D possibly matching TRBD2 (6 bases). V lost 5 bases and J lost 2, with 10 bases in between. This CDR3 is 13 amino acids long. The germline gives CDR1 SGHRS, CDR2 YFSETQ. DNA for the CDR3: TGCGCCAGCAGTTTCGGGACTCAAGAGACCCAGTACTTC. Translation: CASSFGTQETQYF.